The 23 T cell receptor beta chains reported below all come from one sample, sequenced in a study of OX40 agonist ivuxolimab in advanced cancers. Sequencing was performed with immunoSEQ multiplex PCR; in TCRdb, only in-frame clones are kept and a portion is missing. The sample lists roughly 29,000 clones, approximately 84% seen once, with 15% to 20% in the top ten. The sequenced sample was CD4+ or CD8+ T cells sorted from blood, obtained in a trial of the OX40 agonist ivuxolimab. The receptors derive from an adult with an advanced solid tumor such as melanoma, head and neck, liver or kidney cancer.

The J gene is TRBJ1-2, the V gene TRBV2; 9 positions match TRBD1. After removal of 5 bases from V and 6 bases from J, the junction contained 7 bases not matched to a gene. The CDR3 consists of 14 residues. Germline V gene data show CDR1 as SNHLY and CDR2 as FYNNEI. In DNA form, the CDR3 reads TGTGCCAGCAGTTTTGGGACAGGGCTCAATGGCTACACCTTC. It codes for CASSFGTGLNGYTF.

This chain links TRBV19 with TRBJ2-7; D remains unclear. This CDR3 comprises 12 residues. CDR1 and CDR2 (germline): LNHDA, SQIVND (reference sequence). The V end lost 4 bases, the J end lost 3 bases, and 7 bases lay between the germline ends. Here the CDR3 reads CASSTNSYEQYF. CDR3 bases: TGTGCCAGTAGTACCAACAGCTACGAGCAGTACTTC.

The chain couples TRBV15 to TRBJ1-1, with 7 bases lining up with TRBD1. The J segment lost 6 bases and the V segment lost 0 bases, leaving 4 bases of the junction unmatched. Germline values: CDR1 LNHNV, CDR2 YYDKDF (reference sequence). The CDR3 spans 14 residues. CDR3 region: CATSRDRGDAEAFF. The DNA of the CDR3 is TGTGCCACCAGCAGAGACAGGGGGGACGCTGAAGCTTTCTTT.

V usage is TRBV4-1 and J usage is TRBJ2-3; D gene uncertain. V was clipped by 1 base and J by 6 bases, with 5 bases between them. Germline V gene sequence: CDR1 MGHRA, CDR2 YSYEKL. CDR3 size: 12 residues. CDR3 residues: CASSQVLDTQYF. For the CDR3, the DNA is TGCGCCAGCAGCCAAGTTCTGGATACGCAGTATTTT.

The rearrangement links TRBV18 to TRBJ1-4, with D possibly TRBD1 on 5 matching bases. Trimming left V 0 bases short and J 4 bases short, with 9 bases between. The CDR3 loop spans 15 amino acids. Germline CDR1 reads KGHSH; CDR2 reads LQKENI. The CDR3 region has the DNA TGTGCCAGCTCACCACCGACAGCTGATAATGAAAAACTGTTTTTT. Residues: CASSPPTADNEKLFF. The full variable domain, rest sourced from reference TRBV18 and TRBJ1-4, is NAGVMQNPRHLVRRRGQEARLRCSPMKGHSHVYWYRQLPEEGLKFMVYLQKENIIDESGMPKERFSAEFPKEGPSILRIQQVVRGDSAAYFCASSPPTADNEKLFFGSGTQLSVL.

The chain uses TRBV2 and TRBJ1-1; D ambiguous. Per germline, CDR1 SNHLY and CDR2 FYNNEI. V was clipped by 8 bases and J by 6 bases, with 13 bases between them. The CDR3 sequence is 12 residues long. CDR3 DNA: TGTGCCAGCGAGCGCAGGCAGTCTGAAGCTTTCTTT. Its translation is CASERRQSEAFF. Using reference TRBV2 and TRBJ1-1 for the parts outside the CDR3, the full variable domain is EPEVTQTPSHQVTQMGQEVILRCVPISNHLYFYWYRQILGQKVEFLVSFYNNEISEKSEIFDDQFSVERPDGSNFTLKIRSTKLEDSAMYFCASERRQSEAFFGQGTRLTVV.

The rearrangement links TRBV12-5 to TRBJ2-1; 12 nucleotides agree with TRBD2. In germline, CDR1 is LGHNT, CDR2 FRNRAP. J was trimmed by 7 bases and V by 1 base; bases with no gene match: 5. This CDR3 is 16 amino acids long. The CDR3 DNA is TGTGCTAGTGGTTTGGGACTAGCGGGAGACGGTAATGAGCAGTTCTTC. Encoded protein: CASGLGLAGDGNEQFF.

The V and J genes are TRBV5-6 and TRBJ2-2; D possibly uses TRBD1 or TRBD2 (5 bases each). CDR3 length: 16 amino acids. The germline V and J ends were trimmed by 4 bases and 7 bases, with 20 bases remaining between them. In germline, CDR1 is SGHDT, CDR2 YYEEEE. This CDR3 reads CASSPGWGYGDGELFF. CDR3 DNA: TGTGCCAGCAGCCCCGGATGGGGGTATGGTGACGGGGAGCTGTTTTTT.

The CDR3 DNA follows: TGTGCCAGCAGTTACTCAGACGGGAACAATCAGCCCCAGCATTTT. It encodes CASSYSDGNNQPQHF. This chain joins TRBV6-5 and TRBJ1-5; no clear D gene. The CDR3 has 15 amino acids. From germline, CDR1 is MNHEY and CDR2 SVGAGI. The ends were cut back, 0 bases at V and 3 bases at J, with 9 bases in the middle.

V is TRBV6-5 and J is TRBJ1-1; D is unclear. The V end was cut by 1 base, the J end by 1 base, with 10 bases between. Germline CDR1 MNHEY, CDR2 SVGAGI. The CDR3 is made up of 15 amino acids. Written as DNA, the CDR3 is TGTGCCAGCAGTTACTTCGCGGACCGGAACACTGAAGCTTTCTTT. Translated, it gives CASSYFADRNTEAFF.

The CDR3 is CASSYSTAGDGYTF. The CDR3 DNA sequence: TGTGCCAGCAGTTACTCTACGGCAGGGGATGGCTACACCTTC. The chain joins TRBV6-6 to TRBJ1-2, with D possibly being TRBD1 (6 bases). The germline V gene has CDR1 MNHNY and CDR2 SVGAGI (reference sequence). Trimming removed 0 bases at V and 6 bases at J, with 11 bases between. The CDR3 is made up of 14 amino acids.

The genes are TRBV29-1 and TRBJ1-3, with 7 bases lining up with TRBD1. The junction had 10 bases not matched to a gene; V was cut back by 7 bases and J by 4 bases. CDR1 SQVTM and CDR2 ANQGSEA come from the germline V gene. The CDR3 length is 14 residues. The CDR3 spells CSALGQLEGNTIYF. DNA for the CDR3: TGCAGCGCTCTGGGACAGTTGGAGGGAAACACCATATATTTT.

The chain couples TRBV6-5 to TRBJ2-5, with 10 bases fitting TRBD2. The J call may be in error: the DNA end matches TRBJ2-7 better. The CDR3 runs 15 residues. Germline loops: CDR1 MNHEY, CDR2 SVGAGI. The CDR3 DNA sequence: TGTGCCAGCAGTCCCCTTAGCGGGAGGACCTACGAGCAGTACTTC. This translates into CASSPLSGRTYEQYF.

This chain joins TRBV7-9 and TRBJ1-1; D unclear. The CDR3 is 15 residues long. V lost 2 bases to trimming and J lost 3 bases, with 13 bases between them. Germline values: CDR1 SEHNR, CDR2 FQNEAQ (reference sequence). The CDR3 coding sequence is TGTGCCAGCAGCTTAAAGGTATCCTGGGACACTGAAGCTTTCTTT. It codes for CASSLKVSWDTEAFF.

The chain joins TRBV30 to TRBJ2-7; 11 nucleotides line up with TRBD1. CDR1 GTSNPN and CDR2 SVGIG come from the germline V gene (reference sequence). This CDR3 has 14 amino acids. V trimming: 4 bases; J trimming: 2 bases; junction bases outside the gene matches: 4. The CDR3 sequence is CAWTWGQGAYEQYF. The CDR3 nucleotides are TGTGCCTGGACTTGGGGACAGGGGGCCTACGAGCAGTACTTC.

This clone appeared a few times. The gene calls are TRBV4-2 and TRBJ2-1; TRBD2 aligns across 13 bases. Germline CDR1 LGHNA, CDR2 YNFKEQ. CDR3 length: 16 amino acids. J gave up 5 bases and V 0 bases, and 1 base lay outside the gene matches. For the CDR3, the DNA is TGTGCCAGCAGCCAAGAGGGACTAGCGGGAAACAATGAGCAGTTCTTC. Translation gives CASSQEGLAGNNEQFF.

The rearrangement links TRBV2 to TRBJ2-1; the D is unclear. V gave up 2 bases and J gave up 8 bases, with 7 bases separating them. The CDR3 has 12 residues. CDR1 is SNHLY and CDR2 is FYNNEI in the germline V gene. Here the CDR3 reads CASSETADEQFF. CDR3 nucleotide sequence: TGTGCCAGCAGTGAAACAGCCGATGAGCAGTTCTTC.

The gene calls are TRBV2 and TRBJ1-1, with D possibly being TRBD1 (6 bases). CDR3 length equals 13 residues. From germline, CDR1 is SNHLY and CDR2 FYNNEI. Trimming shortened V by 10 bases and J by 0 bases, and 12 bases separated the two germline ends. The CDR3 nucleotides are TGTGCCACGGGGGGGCCTATGAACACTGAAGCTTTCTTT. Encoded protein: CATGGPMNTEAFF.

The chain has TRBV5-4 and TRBJ2-2, with D uncertain. The germline V and J ends were trimmed by 0 bases and 7 bases, with 4 bases remaining between them. The germline gives CDR1 SGHNT, CDR2 YYREEE (reference sequence). This CDR3 spans 12 amino acids. The CDR3 reads CASSLEVGELFF. Here the CDR3 DNA reads TGTGCCAGCAGCTTGGAAGTCGGGGAGCTGTTTTTT.

This clone was recorded once. The chain combines TRBV11-2 with TRBJ2-1; TRBD2 might be the D (5 bases). Trimming stripped 5 bases from V and 0 bases from J, with 8 bases between. The CDR3 is 14 amino acids. Germline V gene lookup returns CDR1 SGHAT and CDR2 FQNNGV. CDR3: CASSGSPSYNEQFF. The CDR3 DNA reads TGTGCCAGCAGCGGGAGTCCCTCCTACAATGAGCAGTTCTTC. Using reference TRBV11-2 and TRBJ2-1 for the parts outside the CDR3, the full variable domain is EAGVAQSPRYKIIEKRQSVAFWCNPISGHATLYWYQQILGQGPKLLIQFQNNGVVDDSQLPKDRFSAERLKGVDSTLKIQPAKLEDSAVYLCASSGSPSYNEQFFGPGTRLTVL.

In its sample, this clone was seen a few times. The chain has TRBV6-5 and TRBJ2-3; D gene uncertain. CDR1 is MNHEY, CDR2 SVGAGI, per germline. This CDR3 contains 14 residues. The germline V and J ends were trimmed by 2 bases and 4 bases, with 10 bases remaining between them. The CDR3 DNA follows: TGTGCCAGCAGTTACGGGTCCCCCCCAGATACGCAGTATTTT. As protein: CASSYGSPPDTQYF.

The chain carries TRBV2 and TRBJ2-7, with 8 nucleotides matching TRBD1. The CDR3 is made up of 13 amino acids. Germline V gene lookup returns CDR1 SNHLY and CDR2 FYNNEI. Trimming at V came to 6 bases and at J to 4 bases, leaving 5 bases not matched to a gene. The CDR3 loop is CASRGTGMYEQYF. The CDR3 nucleotides are TGTGCCAGCAGGGGGACAGGAATGTACGAGCAGTACTTC.

J is TRBJ2-1 and V is TRBV7-8; 8 nucleotides agree with TRBD2. After removal of 4 bases from V and 14 bases from J, the junction contained 7 bases not matched to a gene. This CDR3 is 12 amino acids long. Germline assignment: CDR1 SGHVS and CDR2 FQNEAQ. CDR3 sequence: CASSSGGTPEFF. The DNA for the CDR3 is TGTGCCAGCAGCTCGGGGGGGACTCCCGAGTTCTTC.